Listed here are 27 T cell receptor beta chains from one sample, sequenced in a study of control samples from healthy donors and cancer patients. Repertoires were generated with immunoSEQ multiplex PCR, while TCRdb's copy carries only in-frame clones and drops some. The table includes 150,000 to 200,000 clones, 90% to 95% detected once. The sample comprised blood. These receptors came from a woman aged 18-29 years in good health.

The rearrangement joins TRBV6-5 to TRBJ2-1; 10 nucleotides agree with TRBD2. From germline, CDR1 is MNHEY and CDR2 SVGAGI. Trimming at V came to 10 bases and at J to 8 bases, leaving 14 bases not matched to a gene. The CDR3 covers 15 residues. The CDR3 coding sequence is TGTGCCACCCTAGGAGGATTAGCGGGAGGACATGAGCAGTTCTTC. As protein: CATLGGLAGGHEQFF.

The CDR3 loop is CASSLGGTTDTQYF. The CDR3 DNA is TGTGCCAGCAGCTTGGGGGGAACCACAGATACGCAGTATTTT. This chain connects TRBV7-3 to TRBJ2-3, with D possibly TRBD2 on 6 matching bases. Between the trimmed V and J ends, which lost 3 bases and 2 bases, there was a span of 9 bases. CDR3 size: 14 residues. In germline, CDR1 is SGHTA, CDR2 FQGTGA.

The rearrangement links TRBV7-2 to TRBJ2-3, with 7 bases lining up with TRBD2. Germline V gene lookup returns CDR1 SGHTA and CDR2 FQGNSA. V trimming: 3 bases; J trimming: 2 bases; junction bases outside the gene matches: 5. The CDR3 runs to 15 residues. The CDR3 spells CASSFYGGFTDTQYF. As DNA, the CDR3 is TGTGCCAGCAGCTTCTACGGGGGGTTCACAGATACGCAGTATTTT.

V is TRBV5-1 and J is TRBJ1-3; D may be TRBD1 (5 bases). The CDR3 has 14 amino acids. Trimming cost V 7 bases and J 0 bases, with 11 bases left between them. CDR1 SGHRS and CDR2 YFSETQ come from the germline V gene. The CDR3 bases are TGCGCCAGCCGCGACAGTTTCTCTGGAAACACCATATATTTT. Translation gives CASRDSFSGNTIYF.

CDR3 nucleotide sequence: TGTGCCAGCAGCCAAGTTGTGGAGTGGGCCGGGGAGCTGTTTTTT. Its protein is CASSQVVEWAGELFF. The chain combines TRBV3-1 (or the pseudogene TRBV3-2) with TRBJ2-2; the D is unclear. Germline values: CDR1 LGHDT, CDR2 YNNKEL (reference sequence). There are 15 residues in the CDR3. V was shortened by 1 base and J by 6 bases, with 12 bases between the two germline ends.

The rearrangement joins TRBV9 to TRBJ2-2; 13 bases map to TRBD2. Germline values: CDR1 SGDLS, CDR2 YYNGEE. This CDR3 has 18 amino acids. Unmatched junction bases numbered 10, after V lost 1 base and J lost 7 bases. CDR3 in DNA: TGTGCCAGCAGCGTATCCGGACTAGCGGGGGTAGGCGGCGGGGAGCTGTTTTTT. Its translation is CASSVSGLAGVGGGELFF.

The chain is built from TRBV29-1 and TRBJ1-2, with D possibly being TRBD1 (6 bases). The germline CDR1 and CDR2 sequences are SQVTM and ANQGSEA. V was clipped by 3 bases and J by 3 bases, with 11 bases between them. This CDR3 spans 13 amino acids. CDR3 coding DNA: TGCAGCGTTGAGAGGGGGGGTTACTATGGCTACACCTTC. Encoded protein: CSVERGGYYGYTF.

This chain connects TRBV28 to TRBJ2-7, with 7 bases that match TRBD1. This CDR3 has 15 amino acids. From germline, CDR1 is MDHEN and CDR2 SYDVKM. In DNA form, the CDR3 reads TGTGCTTCAAGCGCCAACTATGACGGGACAGACCAACAGTACTTC. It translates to CASSANYDGTDQQYF.

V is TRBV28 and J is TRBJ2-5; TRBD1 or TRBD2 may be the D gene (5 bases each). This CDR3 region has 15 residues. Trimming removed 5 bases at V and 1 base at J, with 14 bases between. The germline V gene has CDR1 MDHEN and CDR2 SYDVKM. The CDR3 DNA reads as TGTGCCAGCAGTCGCGCGGCAGGGAGCCAAGAGACCCAGTACTTC. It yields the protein CASSRAAGSQETQYF. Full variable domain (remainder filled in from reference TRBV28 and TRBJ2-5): DVKVTQSSRYLVKRTGEKVFLECVQDMDHENMFWYRQDPGLGLRLIYFSYDVKMKEKGDIPEGYSVSREKKERFSLILESASTNQTSMYLCASSRAAGSQETQYFGPGTRLLVL.

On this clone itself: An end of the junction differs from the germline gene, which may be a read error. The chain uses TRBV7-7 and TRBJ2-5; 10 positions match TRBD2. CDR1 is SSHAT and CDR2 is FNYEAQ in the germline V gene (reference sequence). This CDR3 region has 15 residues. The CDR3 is CASSLGTSVGETQYF. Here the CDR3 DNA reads TGTGCTAGCAGCTTAGGGACTAGCGTAGGGGAGACCCAGTACTTC.

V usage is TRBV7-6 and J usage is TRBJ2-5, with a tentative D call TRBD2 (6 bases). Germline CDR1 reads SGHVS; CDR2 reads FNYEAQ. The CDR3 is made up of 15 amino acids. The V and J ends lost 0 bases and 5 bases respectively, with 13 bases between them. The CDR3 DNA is TGTGCCAGCAGCTTAGCGGGCCCGGGGAGGGAGACCCAGTACTTC. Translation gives CASSLAGPGRETQYF. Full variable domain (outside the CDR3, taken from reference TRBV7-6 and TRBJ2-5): GAGVSQSPRYKVTKRGQDVALRCDPISGHVSLYWYRQALGQGPEFLTYFNYEAQQDKSGLPNDRFSAERPEGSISTLTIQRTEQRDSAMYRCASSLAGPGRETQYFGPGTRLLVL.

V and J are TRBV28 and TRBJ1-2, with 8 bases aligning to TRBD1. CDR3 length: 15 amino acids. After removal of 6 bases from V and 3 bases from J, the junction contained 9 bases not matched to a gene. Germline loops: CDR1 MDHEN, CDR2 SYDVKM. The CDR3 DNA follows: TGTGCCAGCAGGTCAGGACAGGGTATATACTATGGCTACACCTTC. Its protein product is CASRSGQGIYYGYTF.

The CDR3 coding sequence is TGTGCCAGCAGTGACCACTCGAACACTGAAGCTTTCTTT. This translates into CASSDHSNTEAFF. The rearrangement uses TRBV2 and TRBJ1-1; D is unresolved. Looked up from germline, CDR1 is SNHLY and CDR2 is FYNNEI. The CDR3 length is 13 residues. Trimming cost V 3 bases and J 1 base, with 6 bases left between them.

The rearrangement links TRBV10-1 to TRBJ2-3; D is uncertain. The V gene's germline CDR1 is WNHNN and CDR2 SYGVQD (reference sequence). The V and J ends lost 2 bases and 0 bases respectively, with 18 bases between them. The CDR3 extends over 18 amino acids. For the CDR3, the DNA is TGCGCCAGCAGTGAGGCTCCCCCGGGCGGCGCTAGCACAGATACGCAGTATTTT. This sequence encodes CASSEAPPGGASTDTQYF.

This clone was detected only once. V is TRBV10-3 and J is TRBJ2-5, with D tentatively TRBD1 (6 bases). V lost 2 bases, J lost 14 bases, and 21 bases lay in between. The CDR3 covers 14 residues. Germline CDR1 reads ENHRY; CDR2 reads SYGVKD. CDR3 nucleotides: TGTGCCATCAGTGAGGAAGGACAGAACCCAAGAGTTTACTTC. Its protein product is CAISEEGQNPRVYF.

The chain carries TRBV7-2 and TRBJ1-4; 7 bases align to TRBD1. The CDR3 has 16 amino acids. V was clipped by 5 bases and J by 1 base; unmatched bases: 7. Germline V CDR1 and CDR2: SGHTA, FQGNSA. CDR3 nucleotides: TGTGCCAGCAGCCTGTGGGACAGCCGAACTAATGAAAAACTGTTTTTT. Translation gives CASSLWDSRTNEKLFF.

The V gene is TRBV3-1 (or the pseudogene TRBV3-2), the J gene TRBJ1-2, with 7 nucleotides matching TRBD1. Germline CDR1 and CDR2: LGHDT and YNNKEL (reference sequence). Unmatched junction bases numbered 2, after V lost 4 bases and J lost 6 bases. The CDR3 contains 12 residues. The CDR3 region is CASSRDRDGYTF. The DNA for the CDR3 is TGTGCCAGCAGCCGCGACAGGGATGGCTACACCTTC.

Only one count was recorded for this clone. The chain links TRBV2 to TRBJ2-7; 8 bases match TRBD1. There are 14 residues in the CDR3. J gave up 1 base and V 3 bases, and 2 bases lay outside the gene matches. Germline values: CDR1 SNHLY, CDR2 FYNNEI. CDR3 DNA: TGTGCCAGCAGTGACAGGGGGCATTCCTACGAGCAGTACTTC. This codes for CASSDRGHSYEQYF.

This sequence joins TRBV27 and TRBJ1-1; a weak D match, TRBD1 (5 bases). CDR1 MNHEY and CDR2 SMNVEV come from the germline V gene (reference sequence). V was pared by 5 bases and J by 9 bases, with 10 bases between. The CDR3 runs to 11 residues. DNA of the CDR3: TGTGCCAGCAGTATCCAGGGAAAAGCTTTCTTT. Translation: CASSIQGKAFF.

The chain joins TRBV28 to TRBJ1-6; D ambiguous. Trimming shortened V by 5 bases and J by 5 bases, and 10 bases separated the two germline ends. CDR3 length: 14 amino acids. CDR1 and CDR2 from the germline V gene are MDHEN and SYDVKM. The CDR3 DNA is TGTGCCAGCAGTCCTACAGAGGATAATTCACCCCTCCACTTT. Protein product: CASSPTEDNSPLHF.

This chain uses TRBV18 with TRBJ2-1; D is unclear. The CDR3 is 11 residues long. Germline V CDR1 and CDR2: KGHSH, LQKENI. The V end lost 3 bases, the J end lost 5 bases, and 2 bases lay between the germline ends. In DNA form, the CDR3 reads TGTGCCAGCTCACCCAACAATGAGCAGTTCTTC. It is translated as CASSPNNEQFF.

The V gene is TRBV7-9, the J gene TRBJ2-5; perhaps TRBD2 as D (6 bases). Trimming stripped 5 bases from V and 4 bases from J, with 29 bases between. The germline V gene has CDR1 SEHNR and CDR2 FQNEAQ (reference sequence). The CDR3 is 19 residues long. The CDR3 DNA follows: TGTGCCAGCAGCCTTGGACCCCCCGCCGGGAGCCCCTGGGGAGAGACCCAGTACTTC. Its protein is CASSLGPPAGSPWGETQYF.

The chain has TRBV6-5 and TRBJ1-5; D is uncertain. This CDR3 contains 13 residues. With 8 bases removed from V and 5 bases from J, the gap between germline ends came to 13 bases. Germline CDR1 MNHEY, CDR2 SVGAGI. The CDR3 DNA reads TGTGCCAGCCACCCGAGACGGGATCAGCCCCAGCATTTT. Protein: CASHPRRDQPQHF.

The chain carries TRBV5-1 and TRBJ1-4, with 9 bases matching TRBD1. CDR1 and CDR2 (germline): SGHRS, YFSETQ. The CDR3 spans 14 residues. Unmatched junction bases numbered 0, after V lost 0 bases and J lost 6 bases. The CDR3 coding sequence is TGCGCCAGCAGCTTGGGGACAGGGGATGAAAAACTGTTTTTT. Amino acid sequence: CASSLGTGDEKLFF. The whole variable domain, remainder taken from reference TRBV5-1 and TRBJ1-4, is KAGVTQTPRYLIKTRGQQVTLSCSPISGHRSVSWYQQTPGQGLQFLFEYFSETQRNKGNFPGRFSGRQFSNSRSEMNVSTLELGDSALYLCASSLGTGDEKLFFGSGTQLSVL.

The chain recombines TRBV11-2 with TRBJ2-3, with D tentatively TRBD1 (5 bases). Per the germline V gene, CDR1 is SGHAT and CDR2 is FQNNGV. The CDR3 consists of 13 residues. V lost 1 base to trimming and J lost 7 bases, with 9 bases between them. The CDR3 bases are TGTGCCAGCAGCTTAGGGGGCAGAAATACGCAGTATTTT. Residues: CASSLGGRNTQYF.

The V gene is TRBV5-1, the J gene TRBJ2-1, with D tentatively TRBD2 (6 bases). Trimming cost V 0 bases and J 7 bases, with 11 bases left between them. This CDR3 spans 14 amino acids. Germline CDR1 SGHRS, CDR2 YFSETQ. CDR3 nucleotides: TGCGCCAGCAGCTTGGGACGGGGGTTTAATGAGCAGTTCTTC. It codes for CASSLGRGFNEQFF.

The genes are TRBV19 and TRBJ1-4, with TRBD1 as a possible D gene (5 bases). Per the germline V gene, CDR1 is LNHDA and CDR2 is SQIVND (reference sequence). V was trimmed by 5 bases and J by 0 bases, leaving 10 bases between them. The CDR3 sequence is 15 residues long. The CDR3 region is CASSFQGSTNEKLFF. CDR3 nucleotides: TGTGCCAGTAGTTTCCAGGGCTCAACTAATGAAAAACTGTTTTTT.